Shown below are 13 T cell receptor beta chains from a single sample sequenced in a study of OX40 agonist ivuxolimab in advanced cancers. The data were produced by immunoSEQ multiplex PCR, yet TCRdb's version contains in-frame clones alone and is incomplete. The sample has under 70,000 clones, around 90% seen once. Sequencing was performed on CD4+ or CD8+ T cells sorted from blood, taken in a trial of the OX40 agonist ivuxolimab. The receptors originated from an adult with an advanced solid tumor such as melanoma, head and neck, liver or kidney cancer.

CDR3 sequence reads: CASSVEGTISYNEQFF. CDR3 DNA sequence: TGTGCCAGCAGCGTAGAGGGGACTATTAGTTACAATGAGCAGTTCTTC. The chain has TRBV9 and TRBJ2-1; 7 nucleotides line up with TRBD2. The J segment lost 4 bases and the V segment lost 0 bases, leaving 7 bases of the junction unmatched. The CDR3 has 16 amino acids. Germline loops: CDR1 SGDLS, CDR2 YYNGEE. The whole variable domain, remainder taken from reference TRBV9 and TRBJ2-1, is DSGVTQTPKHLITATGQRVTLRCSPRSGDLSVYWYQQSLDQGLQFLIQYYNGEERAKGNILERFSAQQFPDLHSELNLSSLELGDSALYFCASSVEGTISYNEQFFGPGTRLTVL.

V and J are TRBV18 and TRBJ1-4; 8 bases line up with TRBD1. Germline V gene data show CDR1 as KGHSH and CDR2 as LQKENI. The CDR3 consists of 18 residues. Losses at the gene ends were 2 bases for V and 6 bases for J; bases not matched to a gene: 14. In nucleotides, the CDR3 is TGTGCCAGCTCACCAGGATTGAATCTGGACAGGGAACATGAAAAACTGTTTTTT. It codes for CASSPGLNLDREHEKLFF.

The rearrangement joins TRBV5-1 to TRBJ2-7; D ambiguous. Germline CDR1 and CDR2: SGHRS and YFSETQ. This CDR3 contains 14 residues. Trimming removed 0 bases at V and 3 bases at J, with 10 bases between. As DNA, the CDR3 is TGCGCCAGCAGCTTGGCGCTGATGGACTACGAGCAGTACTTC. Protein: CASSLALMDYEQYF.

The chain combines TRBV27 with TRBJ2-1; 16 bases align to TRBD2. V shed 6 bases, J shed 10 bases, and the junction held 12 bases outside the gene matches. The CDR3 contains 17 residues. From germline, CDR1 is MNHEY and CDR2 SMNVEV (reference sequence). The DNA for the CDR3 is TGTGCCAGCAGCGTCTTTCCCGGGACTAGCGGGGGGGAGGAGCAGTTCTTC. The encoded protein is CASSVFPGTSGGEEQFF.

The chain joins TRBV4-1 to TRBJ2-1; perhaps TRBD1 as D (6 bases). The CDR3 contains 16 residues. V was shortened by 4 bases and J by 2 bases, with 15 bases between the two germline ends. Germline lookup yields CDR1 MGHRA and CDR2 YSYEKL. The CDR3 sequence is CASSLSTGDTYNEQFF. CDR3 nucleotides: TGCGCCAGCAGCCTATCGACAGGAGACACCTACAATGAGCAGTTCTTC.

The V call is TRBV9, the J call TRBJ2-5, with a possible D match to TRBD2 (6 bases). Germline CDR1 is SGDLS and CDR2 is YYNGEE. The CDR3 sequence is 17 residues long. V lost 3 bases to trimming and J lost 2 bases, with 20 bases between them. CDR3 DNA: TGTGCCAGCAGCGCCCTGTTTGGAGGGACTTCGCAAGAGACCCAGTACTTC. It specifies CASSALFGGTSQETQYF.

This clone occurred once. The J gene is TRBJ1-3, the V gene TRBV7-6; TRBD1 matches at 9 bases. CDR1 SGHVS and CDR2 FNYEAQ come from the germline V gene. The J segment lost 5 bases and the V segment lost 0 bases, leaving 2 bases of the junction unmatched. The length of the CDR3 is 15 residues. CDR3 coding DNA: TGTGCCAGCAGCTTAGCTGGACAGGGGAGAAACACCATATATTTT. It codes for CASSLAGQGRNTIYF.

The chain couples TRBV7-2 to TRBJ1-4, with a weak D call TRBD1 (5 bases). Germline CDR1 reads SGHTA; CDR2 reads FQGNSA. Trimming shortened V by 5 bases and J by 10 bases, and 23 bases separated the two germline ends. The CDR3 consists of 16 residues. In nucleotides, the CDR3 is TGTGCCAGCAGCGGAATAGTATGGGGCGTTGGCGGAAAACTGTTTTTT. This codes for CASSGIVWGVGGKLFF.

This chain connects TRBV5-4 to TRBJ2-7; no clear D gene. Trimming removed 5 bases from V and 7 bases from J, with 16 bases in between. The CDR3 totals 13 residues. In germline, CDR1 is SGHNT, CDR2 YYREEE (reference sequence). CDR3 nucleotide sequence: TGTGCCAGCAGTTACGGAACGGGTTGGGAGCAGTACTTC. Protein product: CASSYGTGWEQYF.

The chain joins TRBV5-4 to TRBJ2-7; 7 bases fit TRBD2. CDR1 and CDR2 (germline): SGHNT, YYREEE (reference sequence). V lost 2 bases, J lost 1 base, and 3 bases stayed unmatched. There are 14 residues in the CDR3. The CDR3 loop is CASSFGGTSYEQYF. The CDR3 DNA reads as TGTGCCAGCAGCTTCGGGGGGACGTCCTACGAGCAGTACTTC.

The V call is TRBV5-1, the J call TRBJ2-1; no clear D. The V end was cut by 7 bases, the J end by 0 bases, with 8 bases between. CDR1 SGHRS and CDR2 YFSETQ come from the germline V gene. The CDR3 has 13 residues. The CDR3 region has the DNA TGCGCCAGCTCGGGTGACTCCTACAATGAGCAGTTCTTC. It yields the protein CASSGDSYNEQFF. Together with reference TRBV5-1 and TRBJ2-1, the CDR3 gives the full variable domain: KAGVTQTPRYLIKTRGQQVTLSCSPISGHRSVSWYQQTPGQGLQFLFEYFSETQRNKGNFPGRFSGRQFSNSRSEMNVSTLELGDSALYLCASSGDSYNEQFFGPGTRLTVL.

The chain couples TRBV7-9 to TRBJ2-1; a weak D match, TRBD1 (6 bases). Trimming pared 2 bases from V and 8 bases from J, leaving 10 bases between. The length of the CDR3 is 13 residues. From germline, CDR1 is SEHNR and CDR2 FQNEAQ (reference sequence). The CDR3: CASSLRGSDEQFF. The CDR3 nucleotides are TGTGCCAGCAGCTTAAGGGGGTCGGATGAGCAGTTCTTC.

A few counts support this clone. This chain uses TRBV21-1 with TRBJ1-2; TRBD1, the D gene given by the table, was not confirmed from the DNA. TRBV21-1 is recorded as a pseudogene. This CDR3 region has 16 residues. CDR3 region: CASSKLAQDIFGGYTF. The DNA of the CDR3 is TGTGCCAGCAGCAAACTTGCTCAGGATATATTCGGAGGCTACACCTTC.